The clone carrying this T cell receptor (beta chain) came up a few times. Its specificity is not known. In making TCR beta libraries, quantitative 5'-RACE with molecular barcodes was used. TCRdb used MiXCR to reprocess the 5' RACE reads, holding one entry per CDR3 protein. The sample lists about 800,000 distinct CDR3 sequences; 12% were seen once. This sample stems from a study of CD8 T cells in ankylosing spondylitis. Findings and limits, study-wide: Some motif variants had been reported before (in reactive arthritis synovial fluid and blood). In ankylosing spondylitis blood, a motif of roughly eight highly homologous TCR beta variants appeared characteristic. Disease-associated clones were reportedly significantly overrepresented in matched ankylosing spondylitis synovial fluid.

This CDR3 contains 14 residues. Germline V gene sequence: CDR1 LNHNV, CDR2 YYDKDF (reference sequence). Trimming removed 6 bases from V and 5 bases from J, with 17 bases in between. What was sequenced was blood, either unsorted or a sorted T cell fraction (not recorded which). The V and J genes are TRBV15 and TRBJ2-7; D remains unclear. The TCR sequence derives from a male donor with ankylosing spondylitis. CDR3 sequence (DNA): TGTGCCACCAGTACCGGGCCAACACCCGACGAGCAGTACTTC. Amino acids: CATSTGPTPDEQYF.